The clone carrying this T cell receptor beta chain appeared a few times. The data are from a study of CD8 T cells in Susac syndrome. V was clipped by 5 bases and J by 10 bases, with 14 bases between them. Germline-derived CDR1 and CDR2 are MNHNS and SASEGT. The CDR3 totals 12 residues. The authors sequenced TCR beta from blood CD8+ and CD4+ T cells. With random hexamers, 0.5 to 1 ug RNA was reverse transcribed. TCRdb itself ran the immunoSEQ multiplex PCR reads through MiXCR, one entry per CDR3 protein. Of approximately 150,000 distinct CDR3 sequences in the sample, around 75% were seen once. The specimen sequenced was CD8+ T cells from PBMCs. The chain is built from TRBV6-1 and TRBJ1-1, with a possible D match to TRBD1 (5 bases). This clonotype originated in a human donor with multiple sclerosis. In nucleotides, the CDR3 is TGTGCCAGCAGTTTCCTGTGGGGGGGAGCTTTCTTT. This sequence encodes CASSFLWGGAFF.